This is a list of T cell receptor beta chains from one sample in a study of cytomegalovirus exposure and HLA in healthy donors. The method was immunoSEQ multiplex PCR; TCRdb's version includes in-frame clones alone and lacks a portion of them. The sample carries 250,000 to 350,000 clones, about 75% recorded once. The sequencing input was PBMCs. The receptors were gathered from a female donor in good health and CMV-seronegative. Each CDR3 is given with its conserved first and last residue. Fields, in order: clone size, J gene, D gene, V gene, CDR3 DNA, CDR3 protein. The D gene is left open where the match is weak. A row's size may be missing; if present it is once, few, many or a size class.

>few|TRBJ2-3|.|TRBV7-8
TGTGCCAGCAGCTTAACCTCGACAGAGACCAGCACAGATACGCAGTATTTT
CASSLTSTETSTDTQYF
>.|TRBJ2-2|.|TRBV7-9
TGTGCCAGCAGGCCACAGGGCACCGGGGAGCTGTTTTTT
CASRPQGTGELFF
>.|TRBJ2-1|.|TRBV19
TGTGCCAGTAGTATATCCTGGGAGTCCAGCTCCTACAATGAGCAGTTCTTC
CASSISWESSSYNEQFF
>.|TRBJ2-5|TRBD2|TRBV9
TGTGCCAGCAGCGTAGGGAACGGGAGGGCCGGGGAGACCCAGTACTTC
CASSVGNGRAGETQYF
>once|TRBJ2-5|TRBD1|TRBV5-6
TGTGCCAGCAGTAAGTCAAGGACAGGGGTGGAGACCCAGTACTTC
CASSKSRTGVETQYF
>.|TRBJ2-7|TRBD1|TRBV5-1
TGCGCCAGCAGAACCGGGACAGGGAGCTACGAGCAGTACTTC
CASRTGTGSYEQYF
>.|TRBJ2-2|TRBD2|TRBV15
TGTGCCACGGATGGAAAGCGGGAGGGCCAGAACACCGGGGAGCTGTTTTTT
CATDGKREGQNTGELFF
>.|TRBJ2-3|.|TRBV19
TGTGCCAGTAGTATAGATCTCGGGACTCGACGCACAGATACGCAGTATTTT
CASSIDLGTRRTDTQYF
>.|TRBJ2-5|TRBD2|TRBV5-1
TGCGCCAGCAGCCTAGGGACTAGCGGCCAAGAGACCCAGTACTTC
CASSLGTSGQETQYF
>.|TRBJ2-6|.|TRBV7-9
TGTGCCAGCAGCTCCCAACCTCATGGGGCGGGGGCCAACGTCCTGACTTTC
CASSSQPHGAGANVLTF
>few|TRBJ2-7|TRBD1|TRBV7-2
TGTGCCAGCAGCGTCGACAGGGCCTACGAGCAGTACTTC
CASSVDRAYEQYF
>.|TRBJ2-7|.|TRBV2
TGTGCCAGCAGACCTAGGCGAGACTCCTACGAGCAGTACTTC
CASRPRRDSYEQYF
>once|TRBJ2-7|TRBD1|TRBV7-2
TGTGCCAGCAGCCCAAAGGGACAGGGGGCCTACGAGCAGTACTTC
CASSPKGQGAYEQYF
>.|TRBJ1-2|TRBD1|TRBV27
TGTGCCAGCAGTTTGGGACAGGGTGGCTACACCTTC
CASSLGQGGYTF
>few|TRBJ1-5|.|TRBV7-9
TGTGCCAGCAGCCCTGGCTATCAGCCCCAGCATTTT
CASSPGYQPQHF
>.|TRBJ2-5|TRBD2|TRBV7-7
TGTGCCAGCAGCTTAACTAGCGGGACAGAGACCCAGTACTTC
CASSLTSGTETQYF
>.|TRBJ2-4|.|TRBV4-1
TGCGCCAGCAGCCAAGCCCTAGCGCAACTGGGGGTAGCCAAAAACATTCAGTACTTC
CASSQALAQLGVAKNIQYF
>.|TRBJ1-1|.|TRBV7-9
TGTTCCAGCAGCTTAGCCGACACTGAAGCTTTCTTT
CSSSLADTEAFF
>.|TRBJ2-7|.|TRBV7-9
TGTGCCAGCAGCTTTACAGGGCGGAGAACCTACGAGCAGTACTTC
CASSFTGRRTYEQYF
>.|TRBJ1-2|TRBD1|TRBV9
TGTGCCAGCAGTTCCGGGACAGGGGGGAGCTACACCTTC
CASSSGTGGSYTF
>.|TRBJ1-3|TRBD1|TRBV9
TGTGCCAGCAGCGCCGTCGGACAGGGCTCTGGAAACACCATATATTTT
CASSAVGQGSGNTIYF
>.|TRBJ2-2|.|TRBV5-1
TGCGCCAGCAGCTTGGGTCAGGGATTGTCCCCCGGGGAGCTGTTTTTT
CASSLGQGLSPGELFF
>.|TRBJ2-1|.|TRBV7-9
TGTGCCAGCAGCTTAGTTGGCGGGACAGACAATGAGCAGTTCTTC
CASSLVGGTDNEQFF
>.|TRBJ2-7|TRBD1|TRBV2
TGTGCCAGCAGAACTGGGACAGGGATCCACGAGCAGTACTTC
CASRTGTGIHEQYF
>.|TRBJ1-1|TRBD1|TRBV27
TGTGCCAGCACGGACAGGATGAACACTGAAGCTTTCTTT
CASTDRMNTEAFF
>.|TRBJ1-5|.|TRBV18
TGTGCCAGCTCAACTTCGGGGCAGCCCCAGCATTTT
CASSTSGQPQHF
>few|TRBJ1-1|.|TRBV7-9
TGTTCCAGCGAGAAGCAGGGTCCTGAAGCTTTCTTT
CSSEKQGPEAFF
>.|TRBJ2-1|.|TRBV12-5
TGTGCTAGTGGTACTGACAATGAGCAGTTCTTC
CASGTDNEQFF
>.|TRBJ2-1|TRBD2|TRBV9
TGTGCCAGCAGCCCCCGACTAGCGTTATTTTCTGGTGAGCAGTTCTTC
CASSPRLALFSGEQFF
>.|TRBJ2-7|TRBD2|TRBV28
TGTGCCAGCAGTGCTGGGACTAGCGGGAGTAGCGAGCAGTACTTC
CASSAGTSGSSEQYF
>few|TRBJ1-5|TRBD1|TRBV5-8
TGTGCCAGCAACTTAGAAGAGGGACAGGGGGATATGAGACAGCCCCAGCATTTT
CASNLEEGQGDMRQPQHF
>.|TRBJ2-7|TRBD1|TRBV5-1
TGCGCCAGCAGCTTGGCCGGGACAGTATCCTACGAGCAGTACTTC
CASSLAGTVSYEQYF
>few|TRBJ2-7|.|TRBV18
TGTGCCAGCTCATCAGGACAGACTATCTCCTACGAGCAGTACTTC
CASSSGQTISYEQYF
>.|TRBJ2-7|.|TRBV30
TGTGCCTGGAGTAGGACGGGGGGCGGGGACGAGCAGTACTTC
CAWSRTGGGDEQYF
>.|TRBJ2-7|TRBD1|TRBV6-6
TGTGCCAGCAGTTACTTTCAGACAGGGGGTTCCTACGAGCAGTACTTC
CASSYFQTGGSYEQYF
>.|TRBJ1-2|TRBD1|TRBV10-3
TGTGCCATCAGTGAGAGATGGGACAGTCTCTATGGCTACACCTTC
CAISERWDSLYGYTF
>.|TRBJ2-1|TRBD2|TRBV7-9
TGTGCCAGCAGCCCCAAAGCGGGAGGGCCGAGCAATGAGCAGTTCTTC
CASSPKAGGPSNEQFF
>.|TRBJ1-2|.|TRBV7-9
TGTGCCAGCAGCGTAAAGGGGGACGTGGGAAACTATGGCTACACCTTC
CASSVKGDVGNYGYTF
>.|TRBJ2-7|TRBD1|TRBV4-1
TGCGCCAGCAGCCAAGTCCAACCGGGACAGGGGGCCTACGAGCAGTACTTC
CASSQVQPGQGAYEQYF
>.|TRBJ2-2|TRBD1|TRBV2
TGTGCCAGCAGGGCCGGGACAGGGGGCAGAGGCGGGGAGCTGTTTTTT
CASRAGTGGRGGELFF
>.|TRBJ1-3|.|TRBV12-2
TGTGCAAGTCGCGCGCCCGGTCAGGCCCCTGGAAACACCATATATTTT
CASRAPGQAPGNTIYF